These 6 T cell receptor beta chains came from one sample sequenced in a study of control samples from healthy donors and cancer patients. Data came from immunoSEQ multiplex PCR; TCRdb stores just in-frame clones and leaves some out. The sample carries under 150,000 clones, approximately 94% recorded once. The sequenced material came from PBMCs. Receptor source: a man aged 45-65 years with head and neck cancer.

The chain joins TRBV4-3 to TRBJ2-2; 11 bases are a match to TRBD2. Germline V gene data show CDR1 as LGHNA and CDR2 as YSLEER. The CDR3 runs to 16 residues. V lost 5 bases to trimming and J lost 6 bases; unmatched junction nucleotides: 8. Here the CDR3 reads CASSIRVLAGAGELFF. The CDR3 nucleotides are TGCGCCAGCAGCATTAGGGTACTAGCGGGGGCCGGGGAGCTGTTTTTT.

V gene TRBV6-6 combines with J gene TRBJ1-5; possible D gene TRBD1, 5 bases. This CDR3 spans 14 amino acids. V lost 6 bases, J lost 0 bases, and 9 bases lay in between. Germline V gives CDR1 MNHNY, CDR2 SVGAGI (reference sequence). CDR3 DNA sequence: TGTGCCAGCAGCCGACAGAATAGCAATCAGCCCCAGCATTTT. Translating gives CASSRQNSNQPQHF.

The chain has TRBV6-2 or TRBV6-3 and TRBJ2-7, with a possible D match to TRBD1 (5 bases). The V end was cut by 2 bases, the J end by 3 bases, with 8 bases between. The CDR3 runs 13 residues. CDR1 and CDR2 from the germline V gene are MNHEY and SVGEGT. Here the CDR3 reads CASSYGARYEQYF. In DNA form, the CDR3 reads TGTGCCAGCAGTTACGGGGCCCGCTACGAGCAGTACTTC.

This clone has only one observation. The chain carries TRBV6-5 and TRBJ1-5; D is perhaps TRBD1 (6 bases). V was cut by 10 bases and J by 9 bases, with 25 bases left in between. The CDR3 runs 15 residues. Germline assignment: CDR1 MNHEY and CDR2 SVGAGI. CDR3 region: CATAFSGQVYPPQHF. For the CDR3, the DNA is TGTGCCACCGCCTTTTCGGGACAAGTCTATCCGCCCCAGCATTTT.

CDR3 sequence (DNA): TGTGCCAGCAGCCCCGGAGTAGCGCCTTTTATATACAATGAGCAGTTCTTC. This sequence encodes CASSPGVAPFIYNEQFF. The chain has TRBV5-5 and TRBJ2-1; D might be TRBD2 (5 bases). The germline V gene encodes CDR1 SGHKS and CDR2 YYEKEE (reference sequence). V was cut by 4 bases and J by 4 bases, with 21 bases left in between. The CDR3 is made up of 17 amino acids.

The chain links TRBV27 to TRBJ2-1; possibly TRBD1 for D (5 bases). In germline, CDR1 is MNHEY, CDR2 SMNVEV (reference sequence). Trimming took 5 bases from V and 12 from J, leaving 23 bases between them. The length of the CDR3 is 15 residues. The chain's CDR3 is CASSPDMGRNSGQFF. The CDR3 DNA follows: TGTGCCAGCAGTCCGGACATGGGAAGAAATTCGGGGCAGTTCTTC.